These 9 T cell receptor beta chains came from one sample sequenced in a study of blood T cells in healthy people across ages. Combining a sample-barcoded 5' primer with a J-beta primer mix, a second PCR ran for 7 to 11 cycles. TCRdb re-analysed the 5' RACE reads in MiXCR, keeping a single row per CDR3 protein. The sample shows some 900,000 distinct CDR3 sequences, 48% of them seen only once. Material: blood. The receptors come from a man aged 25-45 years in good health.

The rearrangement links TRBV7-9 to TRBJ2-7, with TRBD1 matching over 8 bases. With 5 bases clipped from V and 3 bases from J, the junction kept 15 bases outside the gene matches. The germline CDR1 and CDR2 sequences are SEHNR and FQNEAQ (reference sequence). This CDR3 contains 17 residues. The CDR3 protein is CASSPGTGLSQLYEQYF. In DNA, the CDR3 is TGTGCCAGCAGCCCCGGGACAGGCCTCTCTCAACTCTACGAGCAGTACTTC.

The gene calls are TRBV28 and TRBJ2-1, with D maybe TRBD1 (5 bases). Per germline, CDR1 MDHEN and CDR2 SYDVKM. Between the trimmed V and J ends, which lost 5 bases and 0 bases, there was a span of 17 bases. The CDR3 consists of 17 residues. The CDR3: CASSGRDSPISYNEQFF. The CDR3 nucleotides read TGTGCCAGCAGTGGACGAGACAGCCCAATCTCCTACAATGAGCAGTTCTTC.

This CDR3 is CALRTDLNTEAFF. CDR3 nucleotides: TGTGCCCTCCGGACAGACTTGAACACTGAAGCTTTCTTT. The gene calls are TRBV10-3 and TRBJ1-1; possibly TRBD1 for D (6 bases). Trimming cost V 11 bases and J 0 bases, with 13 bases left between them. The CDR3 runs 13 residues. Germline V gene sequence: CDR1 ENHRY, CDR2 SYGVKD.

The table lists this clonotype with a few counts. This rearrangement joins TRBV29-1 to TRBJ1-4; D gene unclear. The CDR3 loop spans 14 amino acids. Per germline, CDR1 SQVTM and CDR2 ANQGSEA. Trimming stripped 2 bases from V and 4 bases from J, with 11 bases between. The CDR3 nucleotides read TGCAGCGTTGAATGGGCGGGAGATAATGAAAAACTGTTTTTT. Amino acid sequence: CSVEWAGDNEKLFF.

The gene calls are TRBV14 and TRBJ2-4, with 11 bases matching TRBD2. The assigned J gene may be wrong: the sequence end matches TRBJ2-7 better. Germline V CDR1 and CDR2: SGHDN, FVKESK. The CDR3 consists of 15 residues. The CDR3 protein is CASSQRLAGFYEQYF. The CDR3 region has the DNA TGTGCCAGCAGCCAACGACTAGCGGGGTTCTACGAGCAGTACTTC.

V gene TRBV18 combines with J gene TRBJ2-1; 7 nucleotides line up with TRBD1. Germline CDR1 reads KGHSH; CDR2 reads LQKENI. The CDR3 sequence is 16 residues long. Trimming at V came to 3 bases and at J to 0 bases, leaving 5 bases not matched to a gene. The chain's CDR3 is CASSPGQASSYNEQFF. The CDR3, as DNA: TGTGCCAGCTCACCTGGACAGGCCAGCTCCTACAATGAGCAGTTCTTC.

The rearrangement uses TRBV2 and TRBJ2-4, with 13 nucleotides matching TRBD2. Germline values: CDR1 SNHLY, CDR2 FYNNEI. J gave up 9 bases and V 6 bases, and 5 bases lay outside the gene matches. The CDR3 is 14 amino acids. The CDR3 bases are TGTGCCAGCAGAGGGACTAGCGGGGAGCGCATTCAGTACTTC. This sequence encodes CASRGTSGERIQYF.

The V and J genes are TRBV20-1 and TRBJ1-6; D remains unclear. The CDR3 sequence is 12 residues long. Germline V lookup: CDR1 DFQATT, CDR2 SNEGSKA (reference sequence). V lost 6 bases to trimming and J lost 5 bases, with 8 bases between them. Here the CDR3 DNA reads TGCAGTGCGAGCGGGAATAATTCACCCCTCCACTTT. This encodes CSASGNNSPLHF.

As regards this clonotype: It may be a read error: a sequence one base away is much more abundant. The chain has TRBV20-1 and TRBJ2-5, with TRBD1 as a possible D gene (6 bases). Germline V gene sequence: CDR1 DFQATT, CDR2 SNEGSKA (reference sequence). Trimming took off 8 bases at V and 1 base at J, with 11 bases between the two ends. The CDR3 spans 12 residues. Here the CDR3 reads CSPGQPQETQYF. As DNA, the CDR3 is TGCAGTCCCGGACAGCCCCAAGAGACCCAGTACTTC.